This TCR beta chain originates from a study of beta chain features in type 1 diabetes (dated by TCRdb to the late 2010s). Notes on the research overall: Mean age, gender distribution, total cell number and subset yield did not differ between patients and healthy donors. Across all samples, almost 110 million sorted cells were examined, and cell number per subset correlated strongly with RNA yield. In the study, recently diagnosed type 1 diabetes patients and matched healthy donors were compared on the TCRB repertoires of their sorted circulating CD4+ T cell subsets. Naive and central memory subsets were obtained from all 30 or so donors, but regulatory and stem cell-like memory subsets were isolated from only 8 patients and roughly 8 healthy donors. Beyond this particular receptor, the publication reports: Because the HLA sub-analyses included only small numbers of individuals, any influence of HLA type on TCRB rearrangement was left unresolved. The naive, central memory and regulatory TCRB repertoires appeared to resemble one another more closely among patients than among healthy donors. Sequencing cDNA rather than genomic DNA could over-represent highly expressing activated cells, although activation and CD3 levels did not differ between groups. PCR might favor shorter templates, but patient and control samples were amplified and corrected together, so any skew would affect both groups equally. At VDJ recombination sites, patients with type 1 diabetes made fewer insertions and deleted more nucleotides, a pattern implying thymic rearrangement abnormalities. A moderate but significant shortening of TCRB CDR3 length was observed in type 1 diabetes patients in all four CD4+ subsets.

This clone was seen a few times. Its recognized antigen is unknown. Base qualities are not at hand, and no much larger clone is one base apart. CDR1 and CDR2 are read off the germline V gene as SGHTA and FQGNSA. The CDR3, from cysteine to phenylalanine, totals 13 residues. Only the CDR3 part of the read is kept: 39 bases, read in frame from the first base. Trimming removed 4 bases from V and 8 bases from J, leaving 14 bases between the germline ends. A single peripheral blood draw of approximately 0.11 L on average was collected from each donor into heparinised tubes. A BD FACSAria II and a panel including CD45RO, CCR7, CD25, CD127, CD95 and CD27 were used to sort naive, central memory, regulatory and stem cell-like memory CD4+ T cells. A purity above 95% was achieved for all sorted populations. PBMCs were isolated immediately by Lymphoprep density gradient centrifugation and stained directly without culture. Samples were stained and sorted in pairs, with one healthy donor and one patient per experiment, so that batch effects were minimized.

The High Capacity cDNA Reverse Transcription Kit was used to reverse transcribe all of the isolated RNA, meaning that expressed TCRB transcripts were what got sequenced. Naive, central memory and regulatory T cell samples underwent deep immunoSEQ sequencing, averaging roughly 3.3 million total reads per sample. Sorted cells were lysed in RLT buffer and RNA was extracted with DNase-treated RNeasy Micro or Mini kits, depending on cell number. To prevent cross-contamination, each cell subset was processed individually, whereas patient and healthy donor samples were processed jointly. The immunoSEQ multiplex PCR was used to amplify TCRB sequences from cDNA, yielding 87-bp fragments that span the CDR3 region. Sequencing of the amplicons was performed on the Illumina HiSeq platform. The published analysis was carried out like this. PCR bias was computationally corrected using synthetic template baselines, reads within Hamming distance 2 were collapsed, and singletons that could not be merged were discarded. Reads were aligned to IMGT to assign V, D and J genes, CDR3 length, and insertions or deletions at six rearrangement sites. Within each subset, clonotype counts were normalized to sorted cell number, and only after that were true diversity and Gini coefficients computed with the tcR R package. The overlap coefficient, calculated on TCRB nucleotide sequences, was used to quantify repertoire sharing. As a proxy for the pre-selection repertoire, out-of-frame TCRB sequences from naive cells were analyzed. TCRdb provides this immuneACCESS table in a form limited to in-frame rearrangements. Some clones are lacking; in checked studies, under half of them reflect an unresolved V gene, and why the rest are absent is not known. V, J and clone size were drawn from that table, and D and trimming were deduced from the DNA. The sample table contains about 360,000 clones; only one count was recorded for 10% to 15% of them. The ten largest clonotypes hold about 0.01% of the sample.

This chain joins TRBV7-2 to TRBJ1-2, and TRBD1 may be the D gene, going by 6 matching bases. Sequencing was done on a sample of naive CD4+ T cells from blood. Read against the paper, the sample's cell subset or site label means: true naive CD4+ T cells. This receptor was taken from a woman aged 18-29 years with type 1 diabetes. Here the CDR3 is given as CASSSYRAAGYTF. The DNA sequence is given as TGTGCCAGCAGCTCCTACAGGGCGGCGGGCTACACCTTC.